Below, 2 T cell receptor beta chains from the same sample are listed, as sequenced in a study of response to subunit inactivated influenza vaccine. TCRdb reprocessed the RT-PCR reads via MiXCR and lists one record per CDR3 protein. The sample holds more than 550,000 distinct CDR3 sequences, approximately 11% seen once. Separately, the same data were catalogued under a study of T cells expressing NK-cell markers. This second report adds: UMIs were included in TCR beta cDNA generated by 5'RACE template switching.

Here the sequenced sample was PBMCs from blood, taken on the day of vaccination. The receptor set was obtained from a man aged 45 to 65 who received an inactivated influenza vaccine.

This clonotype occurred a few times. This sequence joins TRBV12-3 or TRBV12-4 and TRBJ2-3; perhaps TRBD2 as D (6 bases). The CDR3 contains 13 residues. V was shortened by 7 bases and J by 4 bases, with 12 bases between the two germline ends. CDR3 coding DNA: TGTGCCAGCACGGCGGGGTGGGCAGATACGCAGTATTTT. Its translation: CASTAGWADTQYF.

The chain couples TRBV7-9 to TRBJ1-1; 10 bases align to TRBD1. Looked up from germline, CDR1 is SEHNR and CDR2 is FQNEAQ (reference sequence). V lost 4 bases, J lost 3 bases, and 5 bases stayed unmatched. This CDR3 is 15 amino acids long. The CDR3 nucleotides are TGTGCCAGCAGCTCCGGACAGGGGGGGGACACTGAAGCTTTCTTT. Translating it yields CASSSGQGGDTEAFF.